This TCR beta chain was sequenced for a study of blood T cell repertoires in COVID-19. Overall study context: Italy, Spain and the United States were the sources of the convalescent and acute COVID-19 samples. The cDNA or gDNA used as material had been derived from T cells, B-cell-depleted T cells, or PBMCs.

During active infection, Seattle patients enrolled and were then monitored through disease. Only in-frame clones appear in the TCRdb table, and some are missing; sequencing was by immunoSEQ multiplex PCR. Here the sample spans fewer than 400,000 clones, about nine tenths being singletons. The V and J ends lost 1 base and 6 bases, in that order; junction bases with no gene match: 5. The germline gives CDR1 LNHDA, CDR2 SQIVND (reference sequence). The CDR3 is 15 amino acids. The sequence derives from a woman aged 25 to 45 with COVID-19, enrolled during active disease. What was sequenced was peripheral blood. This sequence joins TRBV19 and TRBJ1-2; 10 positions match TRBD1. The CDR3 DNA sequence: TGTGCCAGTAGTATAGGGGGGACAGGGGAACATGGCTACACCTTC. Amino acid sequence: CASSIGGTGEHGYTF.